The clone carrying this T cell receptor beta chain was seen a handful of times. Its antigen is unknown. The CDR3 is 16 amino acids. Germline V CDR1 and CDR2: MDHEN, SYDVKM. V lost 5 bases, J lost 0 bases, and 15 bases lay in between. This sample stems from a study of T cell responses to AZD1222 COVID-19 vaccine. General study points: Only six people who got AZD1222 tested seropositive at baseline. Reports indicate that nearly half of spike-specific TCRs are directed at unmutated variant regions.

Only in-frame clones appear in the TCRdb table, and some are missing; sequencing was by immunoSEQ multiplex PCR. The sample contains 140,000 to 150,000 clones, around 88% of which appear only once. Sequenced material: peripheral blood, taken on day 0 of AZD1222 vaccination. This receptor was taken from an adult in good health. The rearrangement links TRBV28 to TRBJ2-3; D assignment may be TRBD1 or TRBD2 (6 bases each). CDR3 in DNA: TGTGCCAGCAGTGGTATGAGGGGGAGGAGCACAGATACGCAGTATTTT. This sequence encodes CASSGMRGRSTDTQYF.